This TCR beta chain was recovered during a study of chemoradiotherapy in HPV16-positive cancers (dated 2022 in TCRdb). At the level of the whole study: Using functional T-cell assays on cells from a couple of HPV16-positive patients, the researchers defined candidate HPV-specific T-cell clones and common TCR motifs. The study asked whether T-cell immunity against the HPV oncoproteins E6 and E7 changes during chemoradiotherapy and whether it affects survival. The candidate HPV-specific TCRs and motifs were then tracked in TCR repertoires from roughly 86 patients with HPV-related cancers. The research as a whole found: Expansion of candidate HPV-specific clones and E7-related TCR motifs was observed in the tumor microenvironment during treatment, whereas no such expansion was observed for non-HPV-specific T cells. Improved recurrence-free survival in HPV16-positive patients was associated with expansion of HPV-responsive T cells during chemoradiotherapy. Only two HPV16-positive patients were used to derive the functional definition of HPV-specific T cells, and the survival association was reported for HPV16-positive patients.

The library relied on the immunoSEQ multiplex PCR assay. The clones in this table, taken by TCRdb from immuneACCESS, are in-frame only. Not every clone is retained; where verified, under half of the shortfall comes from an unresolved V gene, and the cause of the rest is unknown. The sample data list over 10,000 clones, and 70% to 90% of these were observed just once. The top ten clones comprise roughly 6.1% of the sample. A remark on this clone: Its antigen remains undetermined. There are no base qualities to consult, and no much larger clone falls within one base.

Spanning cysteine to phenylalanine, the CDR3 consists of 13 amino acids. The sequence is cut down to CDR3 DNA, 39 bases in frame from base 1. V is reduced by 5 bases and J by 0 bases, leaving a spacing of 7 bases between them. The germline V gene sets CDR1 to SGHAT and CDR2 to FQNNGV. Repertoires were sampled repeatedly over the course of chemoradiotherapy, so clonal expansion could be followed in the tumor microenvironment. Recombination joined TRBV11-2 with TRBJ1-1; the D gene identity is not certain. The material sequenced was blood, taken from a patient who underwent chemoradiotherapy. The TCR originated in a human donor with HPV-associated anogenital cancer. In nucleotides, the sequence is TGTGCCAGCAGCCCCCGTATGAACACTGAAGCTTTCTTT. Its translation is CASSPRMNTEAFF.